Listed below are T cell receptor beta chains from one sample, sequenced in a study of cytomegalovirus exposure and HLA in healthy donors. Data came from immunoSEQ multiplex PCR; TCRdb stores just in-frame clones and leaves some out. The table lists tens of thousands of clones, around 86% of them singletons, with around 10% in the top ten. Sequenced input: PBMCs. These receptors originate from a woman between 40 and 55 years old in good health and CMV-seropositive. CDR3s include the opening cysteine and the closing phenylalanine or tryptophan. Fields, in order: D gene, clone size, J gene, V gene, CDR3 protein, CDR3 DNA. A D gene is named only where the DNA matches it firmly. Size is omitted from some rows. Given values are once, few, many or a class for expanded clones.

TRBD1 NA TRBJ1-5 TRBV28 CASATGVRPQHF TGTGCCAGCGCGACAGGGGTGCGGCCCCAGCATTTT
NA NA TRBJ1-1 TRBV7-9 CASSLVDTNTEAFF TGTGCCAGCAGCTTAGTGGACACGAACACTGAAGCTTTCTTT
TRBD2 NA TRBJ2-3 TRBV7-9 CASSGAGYRDTQYF TGTGCCAGCAGCGGAGCGGGGTATCGAGATACGCAGTATTTT
TRBD1 NA TRBJ1-2 TRBV9 CASSVGTGDYGYTF TGTGCCAGCAGCGTAGGTACAGGGGACTATGGCTACACCTTC
NA NA TRBJ2-2 TRBV27 CASSPWGRTNTGELFF TGTGCCAGCAGTCCATGGGGGCGGACGAACACCGGGGAGCTGTTTTTT
TRBD2 NA TRBJ2-7 TRBV14 CASSQEGTSGDEQYF TGTGCCAGCAGCCAAGAAGGGACTAGCGGGGACGAGCAGTACTTC
TRBD1 NA TRBJ2-5 TRBV5-6 CASSFLTGDFQETQYF TGTGCCAGCAGCTTCCTGACAGGGGATTTTCAAGAGACCCAGTACTTC
NA NA TRBJ1-4 TRBV7-8 CASSRLGEKLFF TGTGCCAGCAGCCGGTTGGGCGAAAAACTGTTTTTT
NA NA TRBJ2-5 TRBV19 CASSRTATYQETQYF TGTGCCAGTAGTCGGACAGCGACGTACCAAGAGACCCAGTACTTC
TRBD1 NA TRBJ1-1 TRBV5-5 CASSEPGPGQGANTEAFF TGTGCCAGCAGCGAACCGGGGCCGGGACAGGGGGCGAACACTGAAGCTTTCTTT
NA NA TRBJ1-1 TRBV27 CASSPRVNTEAFF TGTGCCAGCAGTCCTCGTGTGAACACTGAAGCTTTCTTT
TRBD1 NA TRBJ1-1 TRBV7-2 CASRPPGQGSAEAFF TGTGCCAGCAGGCCTCCGGGACAGGGATCCGCTGAAGCTTTCTTT
NA once TRBJ1-5 TRBV28 CASSLPGTQRQHF TGTGCCAGCAGTTTACCCGGGACACAGCGGCAGCATTTT
TRBD1 NA TRBJ1-4 TRBV4-3 CASSQGGRGIEKLFF TGCGCCAGCAGCCAGGGGGGCAGGGGGATTGAAAAACTGTTTTTT
NA NA TRBJ2-1 TRBV7-8 CASSPMAGNEQFF TGTGCCAGCAGCCCGATGGCGGGCAATGAGCAGTTCTTC
TRBD1 NA TRBJ2-2 TRBV6-1 CASRETGQGGELFF TGTGCCAGCAGGGAGACAGGGCAGGGCGGGGAGCTGTTTTTT
TRBD2 NA TRBJ2-3 TRBV18 CASSQFYPQRGTDTQYF TGTGCCAGCTCACAGTTCTACCCCCAGCGGGGGACAGATACGCAGTATTTT
TRBD1 NA TRBJ1-4 TRBV6-1 CASRVQGAVNEKLFF TGTGCCAGCAGGGTACAGGGGGCGGTAAATGAAAAACTGTTTTTT